The T cell receptor beta chain described here comes from a study of patients and donors after allogeneic stem cell transplantation. From germline, CDR1 is PRHDT and CDR2 FYEKMQ (reference sequence). The V and J ends lost 5 bases and 0 bases, in that order; junction bases with no gene match: 10. The CDR3 runs 17 residues. TCRdb reprocessed the RT-PCR reads with MiXCR, giving one entry per CDR3 protein. The sample carries about 200,000 distinct CDR3 sequences, about 37% recorded once. The clonotype was recovered from a human donor who was either an allogeneic HSCT recipient or a stem cell or donor lymphocyte infusion donor (not recorded which). It is not recorded whose cells these are; they may come from a transplant donor. Sequenced: blood, either unsorted or a sorted T cell fraction (not recorded which). The chain links TRBV13 to TRBJ2-1; 7 bases are a match to TRBD1. The CDR3 here is CASSPRDSRSSYNEQFF. DNA for the CDR3: TGTGCCAGCAGCCCACGGGACAGTCGAAGCTCCTACAATGAGCAGTTCTTC.